This is a list of T cell receptor beta chains from one sample in a study of response to subunit inactivated influenza vaccine. Via MiXCR, TCRdb re-called the RT-PCR reads, giving one row per CDR3 protein. The data hold about 480,000 distinct CDR3 sequences, with about 25% observed a single time. The material was CD4+ T cells sorted from PBMCs, obtained roughly 5 days after vaccination. These TCRs come from a man aged 45 to 65 who received an inactivated influenza vaccine. Both conserved end residues are part of each CDR3. A D gene is named only where the DNA matches it firmly. Rows may omit the clone size; those that give it use once, few, many or a size class.

V gene,D gene,CDR3 length,J gene,clone size,CDR3 protein,CDR3 DNA
TRBV7-9,NA,17,TRBJ1-5,many,CASSWGTDTSGNQPQHF,TGTGCCAGCAGCTGGGGAACCGACACTAGTGGCAATCAGCCCCAGCATTTT
TRBV29-1,TRBD1,15,TRBJ2-5,few,CSVEDAGDREETQYF,TGCAGCGTTGAAGATGCAGGGGACAGGGAGGAGACCCAGTACTTC
TRBV7-3,TRBD2,15,TRBJ2-1,NA,CASSSGLAPVYEQFF,TGTGCCAGCAGCTCGGGACTAGCGCCTGTCTATGAGCAGTTCTTC
TRBV21-1,NA,17,TRBJ1-1,few,CASSKGGGSLLNTEAFF,TGTGCCAGCAGCAAAGGAGGCGGCAGCCTTTTGAACACTGAAGCTTTCTTT
TRBV27,TRBD1,13,TRBJ1-2,few,CASKGGRNYGYTF,TGTGCCAGCAAAGGGGGCCGTAACTATGGCTACACCTTC
TRBV6-1,NA,15,TRBJ1-2,NA,CASSEILSRVHGYTF,TGTGCCAGCAGTGAAATTTTATCCAGGGTCCATGGCTACACCTTC
TRBV12-3/TRBV12-4,TRBD2,17,TRBJ2-7,NA,CASSPRTSGRALAEQYF,TGTGCCAGCAGTCCCCGGACTAGCGGGAGGGCGCTGGCCGAGCAGTACTTC
TRBV20-1,NA,11,TRBJ2-1,NA,CSARDTPRQFF,TGCAGTGCTAGAGATACCCCCAGGCAGTTCTTC
TRBV7-8,NA,16,TRBJ2-3,NA,CASSLWQGPFTDTQYF,TGTGCCAGCAGCTTATGGCAGGGACCTTTCACAGATACGCAGTATTTT
TRBV5-5,NA,15,TRBJ1-6,few,CASSLTGLYNSPLHF,TGTGCCAGCAGCTTGACAGGGCTCTATAATTCACCCCTCCACTTT
TRBV7-8,NA,16,TRBJ2-1,NA,CASSLRRGISGNEQFF,TGTGCCAGCAGCTTAAGGAGGGGAATATCGGGCAATGAGCAGTTCTTC
TRBV7-9,NA,13,TRBJ1-1,NA,CASSLEGPLEAFF,TGTGCCAGCAGCTTAGAGGGACCCCTTGAAGCTTTCTTT
TRBV5-1,TRBD1,15,TRBJ2-3,NA,CASSLDRGGKDTQYF,TGCGCCAGCAGTCTGGACAGGGGAGGGAAAGATACGCAGTATTTT
TRBV5-1,TRBD2,16,TRBJ2-3,few,CASSLALLAGTDTQYF,TGCGCCAGCAGCTTGGCGCTGCTAGCGGGCACAGATACGCAGTATTTT
TRBV12-3/TRBV12-4,TRBD1,14,TRBJ2-7,few,CASRDRGRVGEQYF,TGTGCCAGCAGGGACAGGGGGCGCGTGGGTGAGCAGTACTTC
TRBV6-2/TRBV6-3,TRBD1,13,TRBJ1-4,few,CASNDRGDEKLFF,TGTGCCAGCAACGACAGGGGAGATGAAAAACTGTTTTTT
TRBV5-1,NA,14,TRBJ2-3,NA,CASSQDSKLDTQYF,TGCGCCAGCAGCCAGGACAGTAAACTCGATACGCAGTATTTT
TRBV27,TRBD1,15,TRBJ2-7,many,CASSPVGTGAYEQYF,TGTGCCAGCAGTCCGGTTGGGACAGGGGCCTACGAGCAGTACTTC
TRBV5-1,NA,15,TRBJ1-1,few,CASSLVGGTNTEAFF,TGCGCCAGCAGCTTGGTTGGGGGAACGAACACTGAAGCTTTCTTT
TRBV20-1,NA,13,TRBJ2-5,once,CSARDLAEETQYF,TGCAGTGCTAGAGACCTAGCCGAAGAGACCCAGTACTTC
TRBV10-3,TRBD1,13,TRBJ2-5,NA,CAISPGQPETQYF,TGTGCCATCAGCCCGGGACAGCCGGAGACCCAGTACTTC